This T cell receptor beta chain stems from a study of T cells in Graves' hyperthyroidism and ophthalmopathy. The CDR3 spans 15 residues. V was cut by 4 bases and J by 7 bases, with 17 bases left in between. Germline V gene sequence: CDR1 SGHNT, CDR2 YYREEE (reference sequence). Uncontrolled infection, other autoimmune disease, pregnancy or lactation disqualified patients from enrolment. Amplification targeted TCR beta CDR3 regions from RNA transcripts. The TCR CDR3 was amplified in a first-round RT-PCR using the HTBI primer set. MiXCR, applied by TCRdb to the multiplex PCR reads, yields one record per CDR3 protein. Of 660,000 or so distinct CDR3 sequences listed, 20% to 25% are singletons. This clonotype has a handful of counts. Antigen specificity is unknown. Overall study findings and caveats: Also found in blood were most expanded thyroid clonotypes above 0.001. The model made its ophthalmopathy prediction, and onset followed a median roughly 6.5 months later.

The rearrangement joins TRBV5-4 to TRBJ1-4; D may be TRBD1 (6 bases). This clonotype was sampled from a man aged 25 to 40 with Graves' ophthalmopathy. Sample: blood. CDR3 sequence reads: CASSGGPRAGEKLFF. DNA for the CDR3: TGTGCCAGCAGCGGGGGGCCCAGGGCGGGTGAAAAACTGTTTTTT.